The TCR beta chain under discussion was sequenced for a study of breast tumors, draining lymph nodes, adjacent tissues. This CDR3 region has 17 residues. Germline V gene lookup returns CDR1 DFQATT and CDR2 SNEGSKA (reference sequence). The V gene lost 0 bases and the J gene lost 0 bases, with 17 bases spanning the gap. TCRdb processed the multiplex PCR reads anew with MiXCR; each CDR3 protein has one entry. The data hold some 130,000 distinct CDR3 sequences, with 20% to 25% observed a single time. Axillary draining lymph nodes of breast cancer patients supplied the node samples. The sequence was obtained from a female donor with breast cancer. Some clones in this sample may be carry-over from other donors' samples. The chain uses TRBV20-1 and TRBJ2-5; D is undetermined. The sample consisted of axillary lymph node tissue. The CDR3 DNA sequence: TGCAGTGCTAGAGATGTAACTCGCAGAACTTACCAAGAGACCCAGTACTTC. Residues: CSARDVTRRTYQETQYF.